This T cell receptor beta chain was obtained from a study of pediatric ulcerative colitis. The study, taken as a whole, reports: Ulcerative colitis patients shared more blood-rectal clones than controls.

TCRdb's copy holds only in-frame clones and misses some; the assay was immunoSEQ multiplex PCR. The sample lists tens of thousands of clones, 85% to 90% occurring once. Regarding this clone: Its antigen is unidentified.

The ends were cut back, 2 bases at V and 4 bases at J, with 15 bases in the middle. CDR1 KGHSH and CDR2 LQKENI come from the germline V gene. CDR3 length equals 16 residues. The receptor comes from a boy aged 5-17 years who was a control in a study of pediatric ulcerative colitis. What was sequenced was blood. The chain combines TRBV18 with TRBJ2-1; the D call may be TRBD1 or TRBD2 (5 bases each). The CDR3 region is CASSPVTGTNYNEQFF. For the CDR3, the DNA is TGTGCCAGCTCACCAGTAACCGGGACCAATTACAATGAGCAGTTCTTC.